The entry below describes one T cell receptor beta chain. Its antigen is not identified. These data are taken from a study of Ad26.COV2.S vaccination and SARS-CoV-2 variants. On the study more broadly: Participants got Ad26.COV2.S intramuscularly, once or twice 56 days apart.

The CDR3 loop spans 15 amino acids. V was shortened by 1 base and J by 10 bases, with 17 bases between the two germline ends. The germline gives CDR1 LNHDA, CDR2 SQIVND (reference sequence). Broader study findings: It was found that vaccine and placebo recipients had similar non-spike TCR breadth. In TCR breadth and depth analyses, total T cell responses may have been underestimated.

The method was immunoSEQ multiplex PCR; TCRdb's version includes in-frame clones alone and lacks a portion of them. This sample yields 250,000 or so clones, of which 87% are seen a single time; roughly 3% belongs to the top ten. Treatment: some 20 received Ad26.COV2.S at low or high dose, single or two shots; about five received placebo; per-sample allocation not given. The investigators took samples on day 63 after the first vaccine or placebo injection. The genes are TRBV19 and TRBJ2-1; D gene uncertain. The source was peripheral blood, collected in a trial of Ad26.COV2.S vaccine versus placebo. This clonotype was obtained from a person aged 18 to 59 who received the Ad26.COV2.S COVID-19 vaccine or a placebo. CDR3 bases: TGTGCCAGTAGTATAGGTGTGACAACCCCGAGGGAGCAGTTCTTC. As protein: CASSIGVTTPREQFF.